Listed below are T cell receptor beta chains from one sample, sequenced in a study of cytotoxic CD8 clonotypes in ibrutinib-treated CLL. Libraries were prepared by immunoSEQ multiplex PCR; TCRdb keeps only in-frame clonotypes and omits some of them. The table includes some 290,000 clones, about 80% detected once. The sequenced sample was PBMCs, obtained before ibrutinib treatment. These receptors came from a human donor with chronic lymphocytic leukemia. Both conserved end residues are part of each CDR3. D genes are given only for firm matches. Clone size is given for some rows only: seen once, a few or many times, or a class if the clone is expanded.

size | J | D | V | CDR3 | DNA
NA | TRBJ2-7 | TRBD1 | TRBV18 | CASSPHRGDEQYF | TGTGCCAGCTCACCACACAGGGGCGACGAGCAGTACTTC
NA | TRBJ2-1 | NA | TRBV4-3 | CASSQILGSYNEQFF | TGCGCCAGCAGCCAGATCCTAGGTAGCTACAATGAGCAGTTCTTC
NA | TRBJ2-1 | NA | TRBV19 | CASSIQPSSYNEQFF | TGTGCCAGTAGTATCCAGCCAAGCTCCTACAATGAGCAGTTCTTC
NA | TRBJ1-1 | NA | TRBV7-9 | CASTPDQENTEAFF | TGTGCCAGCACCCCCGACCAGGAGAACACTGAAGCTTTCTTT
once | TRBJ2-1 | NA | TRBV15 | CATSRVQRHNEQFF | TGTGCCACCAGCAGAGTTCAGCGACACAATGAGCAGTTCTTC
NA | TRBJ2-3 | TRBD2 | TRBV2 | CASSEIAGGADTQYF | TGTGCCAGCAGTGAAATAGCGGGAGGTGCAGATACGCAGTATTTT
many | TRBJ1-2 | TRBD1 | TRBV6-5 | CASSFPGTGPYGYTF | TGTGCCAGCAGTTTTCCCGGGACAGGGCCCTATGGCTACACCTTC
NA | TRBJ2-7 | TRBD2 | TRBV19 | CASSTGASGNSYEQYF | TGTGCCAGTAGTACTGGGGCTAGCGGGAACTCCTACGAGCAGTACTTC
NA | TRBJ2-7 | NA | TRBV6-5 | CASKTDQSYEQYF | TGTGCCAGCAAAACCGACCAATCCTACGAGCAGTACTTC
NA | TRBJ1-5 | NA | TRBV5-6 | CASSLARVQPQHF | TGTGCCAGCAGCCTCGCCCGGGTTCAGCCCCAGCATTTT
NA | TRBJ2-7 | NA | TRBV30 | CAWSARWQVGPEQYF | TGTGCCTGGAGTGCACGGTGGCAGGTCGGGCCCGAGCAGTACTTC
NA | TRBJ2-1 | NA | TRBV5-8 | CASSLGGSPYNEQFF | TGTGCCAGCAGCTTGGGAGGGTCCCCATACAATGAGCAGTTCTTC
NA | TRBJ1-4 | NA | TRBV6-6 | CASRSTGSTNEKLFF | TGTGCCAGCAGGTCCACAGGGTCGACAAATGAAAAACTGTTTTTT